The 13 T cell receptor beta chains below all came from one sample that was sequenced in a study of cytomegalovirus exposure and HLA in healthy donors. This PCR relied on a set of 60 Vbeta primers and 13 Jbeta primers. Sequenced by immunoSEQ multiplex PCR; TCRdb stores in-frame clones only, minus some. The sample contains about 110,000 clones, around 84% of which appear only once. Sequenced input: PBMCs. The receptors were sampled from a man in his thirties or forties in good health and CMV-seronegative.

The CDR3: CASSYSFPQDTEAFF. DNA of the CDR3: TGTGCCAGCAGTTACTCGTTTCCCCAGGACACTGAAGCTTTCTTT. The rearrangement links TRBV6-7 to TRBJ1-1; D gene uncertain. TRBV6-7 is known as an ORF, though its function is uncertain. Between the trimmed V and J ends, which lost 0 bases and 3 bases, there was a span of 11 bases. The CDR3 is made up of 15 amino acids.

The chain employs TRBV7-8 and TRBJ2-7, with 12 bases matching TRBD1. Germline V CDR1 and CDR2: SGHVS, FQNEAQ. The CDR3 has 16 residues. Germline trimming cut 1 base from V and 7 bases from J; bases unmatched to any gene: 8. CDR3 sequence (DNA): TGTGCCAGCAGCTTAGAGGTAGGGACAGGGGGCCGGGAGCAGTACTTC. Encoded protein: CASSLEVGTGGREQYF.

The V and J genes are TRBV6-5 and TRBJ1-1; tentative D call: TRBD1 (5 bases). Trimming cost V 6 bases and J 5 bases, with 10 bases left between them. Germline V gene lookup returns CDR1 MNHEY and CDR2 SVGAGI. The length of the CDR3 is 12 residues. CDR3 DNA sequence: TGTGCCAGCAGCATACGGGGGACTGAAGCTTTCTTT. The encoded protein is CASSIRGTEAFF.

The chain combines TRBV6-4 with TRBJ2-7; 9 nucleotides match TRBD1. Looked up from germline, CDR1 is MRHNA and CDR2 is SNTAGT. This CDR3 has 13 residues. Trimming cost V 5 bases and J 3 bases; bases outside gene matches: 2. The CDR3 region has the DNA TGTGCCAGCAGTTCGGACAGGGGCTACGAGCAGTACTTC. This translates into CASSSDRGYEQYF.

CDR3 amino acids: CASSPRTGMNTEAFF. The DNA of the CDR3 is TGTGCCAGCAGCCCCAGGACAGGCATGAACACTGAAGCTTTCTTT. The J gene is TRBJ1-1, the V gene TRBV7-2; TRBD1 agrees at 7 bases. V was pared by 5 bases and J by 0 bases, with 6 bases of the junction left unmatched. The CDR3 loop spans 15 amino acids. Germline assignment: CDR1 SGHTA and CDR2 FQGNSA.

V and J are TRBV28 and TRBJ1-1, with a tentative D call TRBD1 (6 bases). V lost 5 bases and J 3 bases, leaving 13 bases between the germline ends. Germline lookup yields CDR1 MDHEN and CDR2 SYDVKM. The CDR3 has 14 amino acids. CDR3 in amino acids: CASSLGARYTEAFF. As DNA, the CDR3 is TGTGCCAGCAGTCTGGGGGCGCGCTACACTGAAGCTTTCTTT.

The gene calls are TRBV10-3 and TRBJ2-5, with 11 bases that match TRBD2. Germline loops: CDR1 ENHRY, CDR2 SYGVKD. The ends lost 6 bases at V and 2 bases at J; junction bases unmatched: 2. The CDR3 contains 14 residues. The CDR3 DNA is TGTGCCATCAGCGGGACTAGCGGACAAGAGACCCAGTACTTC. This sequence encodes CAISGTSGQETQYF.

This clone has a handful of counts. V gene TRBV18 combines with J gene TRBJ1-6; 8 bases fit TRBD1. The germline V gene has CDR1 KGHSH and CDR2 LQKENI. The CDR3 has 14 amino acids. With V trimmed by 3 bases and J by 7 bases, 2 bases remained unmatched. The CDR3 nucleotides read TGTGCCAGCTCACCGGACAGGGAGAATTCACCCCTCCACTTT. The encoded protein is CASSPDRENSPLHF.

The V gene is TRBV14, the J gene TRBJ2-3; 9 bases fit TRBD2. CDR3 length equals 16 residues. Germline trimming cut 1 base from V and 2 bases from J; bases unmatched to any gene: 4. CDR1 and CDR2 from the germline V gene are SGHDN and FVKESK. CDR3 coding DNA: TGTGCCAGCAGCCAAGGACGACTAGCGGTCACAGATACGCAGTATTTT. It is translated as CASSQGRLAVTDTQYF.

The chain joins TRBV14 to TRBJ2-1; TRBD2 is a possible D gene (6 bases). The CDR3 is 12 amino acids. V was trimmed by 4 bases and J by 6 bases, leaving 7 bases between them. Germline V lookup: CDR1 SGHDN, CDR2 FVKESK. This chain's CDR3 is CASSPGSNEQFF. The CDR3 DNA reads as TGTGCCAGCAGCCCCGGGAGCAATGAGCAGTTCTTC.

The chain uses TRBV4-3 and TRBJ2-1, with D unclear. The germline V gene has CDR1 LGHNA and CDR2 YSLEER. The CDR3 is 14 amino acids. Trimming stripped 0 bases from V and 5 bases from J, with 8 bases between. The CDR3 coding sequence is TGCGCCAGCAGCCAAGACAGGTTAGACAATGAGCAGTTCTTC. Its translation is CASSQDRLDNEQFF.

V gene TRBV14 combines with J gene TRBJ2-1; 12 bases fit TRBD2. The CDR3 is made up of 16 amino acids. Germline V lookup: CDR1 SGHDN, CDR2 FVKESK. Trimming at V came to 4 bases and at J to 4 bases, leaving 5 bases not matched to a gene. CDR3 in amino acids: CASSRAGTSGYNEQFF. The CDR3 coding sequence is TGTGCCAGCAGCCGCGCCGGGACTAGCGGGTACAATGAGCAGTTCTTC.

This chain uses TRBV10-2 with TRBJ2-2; D is perhaps TRBD1 (5 bases). CDR3 size: 17 residues. CDR1 is WSHSY, CDR2 SAAADI, per germline. Trimming removed 7 bases from V and 3 bases from J, with 21 bases in between. The CDR3 DNA is TGCGCCAGCAACCAGGGTGGCCTTGTAGACGACACCGGGGAGCTGTTTTTT. Translating it yields CASNQGGLVDDTGELFF.